One and the same sample provided the 20 T cell receptor beta chains below, sequenced in a study of beta chain features in type 1 diabetes. Sequencing targeted expressed TCRB transcripts, as all isolated RNA had been reverse transcribed. Sequenced by immunoSEQ multiplex PCR; TCRdb stores in-frame clones only, minus some. The sample lists over 120,000 clones, about a tenth occurring once. Sequences were obtained from central memory CD4+ T cells from blood. Receptors were obtained from a man aged 18 to 29 in good health.

This clone was seen a handful of times. This chain connects TRBV7-2 to TRBJ2-3; the match to TRBD2 covers 10 bases. From germline, CDR1 is SGHTA and CDR2 FQGNSA. V dropped 2 bases and J dropped 2; count of bases not matched to a gene: 7. The CDR3 is made up of 17 amino acids. For the CDR3, the DNA is TGTGCCAGCAGCTTAACGTCTAGCGGGGGTTCCACAGATACGCAGTATTTT. Translation: CASSLTSSGGSTDTQYF.

The table lists this clone with a few counts. The rearrangement uses TRBV4-2 and TRBJ2-7; D remains ambiguous. Trimming left V 0 bases short and J 1 base short, with 7 bases between. The germline V gene encodes CDR1 LGHNA and CDR2 YNFKEQ. The CDR3 has 14 residues. The CDR3: CASSQDPSSYEQYF. The CDR3 coding sequence is TGTGCCAGCAGCCAAGATCCGAGTTCCTACGAGCAGTACTTC.

The chain recombines TRBV29-1 with TRBJ1-5, with D tentatively TRBD1 (6 bases). The CDR3 spans 12 residues. Trimming stripped 7 bases from V and 5 bases from J, with 12 bases between. Germline CDR1 and CDR2: SQVTM and ANQGSEA. In nucleotides, the CDR3 is TGCAGCGCTGGAGGGGGGGATCAGCCCCAGCATTTT. Protein sequence: CSAGGGDQPQHF.

This clone occurred a few times. The chain uses TRBV7-9 and TRBJ2-6; 12 bases align to TRBD1. Looked up from germline, CDR1 is SEHNR and CDR2 is FQNEAQ (reference sequence). After removal of 2 bases from V and 1 base from J, the junction contained 6 bases not matched to a gene. This CDR3 is built from 19 residues. The CDR3 sequence is CASSLLGTGGASGANVLTF. The DNA of the CDR3 is TGTGCCAGCAGCTTATTGGGGACAGGGGGCGCTTCTGGGGCCAACGTCCTGACTTTC.

The genes are TRBV7-9 and TRBJ1-5, with 9 bases aligning to TRBD1. The CDR3 has 14 amino acids. From germline, CDR1 is SEHNR and CDR2 FQNEAQ (reference sequence). V was pared by 5 bases and J by 6 bases, with 5 bases of the junction left unmatched. CDR3: CASSVSTGGQPQHF. In DNA form, the CDR3 reads TGTGCCAGCAGCGTCTCGACAGGGGGTCAGCCCCAGCATTTT.

V is TRBV18 and J is TRBJ1-5; 7 bases are shared with TRBD1. Germline CDR1 reads KGHSH; CDR2 reads LQKENI. V gave up 2 bases and J gave up 3 bases; unmatched junction bases: 4. There are 15 residues in the CDR3. The CDR3 DNA sequence: TGTGCCAGCTCACCAGGGACAGCTCCCAATCAGCCCCAGCATTTT. Amino acid sequence: CASSPGTAPNQPQHF.

The chain carries TRBV2 and TRBJ2-3, with 7 bases lining up with TRBD2. Germline trimming cut 7 bases from V and 6 bases from J; bases unmatched to any gene: 10. CDR3 length: 14 amino acids. CDR1 and CDR2 (germline): SNHLY, FYNNEI. DNA for the CDR3: TGTGCCAGCACCATCCCGCGGGGAGGGGATACGCAGTATTTT. This translates into CASTIPRGGDTQYF.

This clone was seen a handful of times. This sequence joins TRBV4-2 and TRBJ2-3, with 14 bases identical to TRBD2. Germline V gene data show CDR1 as LGHNA and CDR2 as YNFKEQ. The CDR3 is 19 residues long. With 3 bases clipped from V and 3 bases from J, the junction kept 11 bases outside the gene matches. DNA for the CDR3: TGTGCCAGCAGCCAGCCCCCTGGACTAGCGGGGGGCGGGACAGATACGCAGTATTTT. It translates to CASSQPPGLAGGGTDTQYF.

This clone was seen a handful of times. V gene TRBV4-3 combines with J gene TRBJ2-2, with a possible D match to TRBD1 (6 bases). CDR3 size: 15 residues. CDR1 is LGHNA, CDR2 YSLEER, per germline. V lost 4 bases to trimming and J lost 2 bases, with 11 bases between them. In DNA, the CDR3 is TGCGCCAGCAGCCGAGAGACAGGAAACACCGGGGAGCTGTTTTTT. Amino acid sequence: CASSRETGNTGELFF.

The V and J genes are TRBV11-2 and TRBJ2-5, with 13 bases fitting TRBD2. The J segment lost 4 bases and the V segment lost 5 bases, leaving 4 bases of the junction unmatched. Germline CDR1 and CDR2: SGHAT and FQNNGV. The CDR3 sequence is 15 residues long. This CDR3 is CASSRLAGGLETQYF. As DNA, the CDR3 is TGTGCCAGCAGCCGACTAGCGGGGGGCTTAGAGACCCAGTACTTC.

The table lists this clone with a few counts. The rearrangement joins TRBV5-1 to TRBJ1-1; D possibly corresponds to TRBD1 (5 bases). Trimming cost V 0 bases and J 0 bases, with 9 bases left between them. The CDR3 runs 15 residues. Germline V lookup: CDR1 SGHRS, CDR2 YFSETQ. The CDR3, as DNA: TGCGCCAGCAGCTTGGCTGGACATTTGAACACTGAAGCTTTCTTT. It translates to CASSLAGHLNTEAFF.

The chain employs TRBV9 and TRBJ2-2, with TRBD2 identical over 8 bases. Germline V gene lookup returns CDR1 SGDLS and CDR2 YYNGEE. The CDR3 has 15 residues. Trimming at V came to 4 bases and at J to 2 bases, leaving 4 bases not matched to a gene. CDR3 nucleotide sequence: TGTGCCAGCAGCCCTGGGACTAGAAACACCGGGGAGCTGTTTTTT. Translation gives CASSPGTRNTGELFF.

The CDR3 nucleotides read TGTGCCAGCAGCTTCGGGTTGGGGAACACCGGGGAGCTGTTTTTT. Translating it yields CASSFGLGNTGELFF. V is TRBV7-2 and J is TRBJ2-2, with D unclear. CDR1 is SGHTA and CDR2 is FQGNSA in the germline V gene. Between the trimmed V and J ends, which lost 3 bases and 1 base, there was a span of 9 bases. The CDR3 contains 15 residues.

The chain couples TRBV19 to TRBJ2-3; TRBD2 matches at 7 bases. In germline, CDR1 is LNHDA, CDR2 SQIVND (reference sequence). The CDR3 sequence is 14 residues long. V was clipped by 8 bases and J by 2 bases; unmatched bases: 7. CDR3 residues: CASASGAYTDTQYF. For the CDR3, the DNA is TGTGCCAGTGCGAGCGGGGCATACACAGATACGCAGTATTTT.

The chain uses TRBV11-2 and TRBJ2-5; a possible D gene is TRBD1 (5 bases). CDR3 length equals 17 residues. Trimming cost V 5 bases and J 4 bases, with 23 bases left between them. Looked up from germline, CDR1 is SGHAT and CDR2 is FQNNGV. CDR3 bases: TGTGCCAGCAGCCCCAAAGGCCCGAGGCAGGGTGTAGAGACCCAGTACTTC. It is translated as CASSPKGPRQGVETQYF.

This clone was recorded at least ten times. The CDR3 nucleotides read TGTGCCAGCAGCCCCCAATCCGGGACTAGCGCCTTCTTC. Its protein product is CASSPQSGTSAFF. The chain links TRBV7-9 to TRBJ2-1, with TRBD2 matching over 10 bases. The trim removed 5 bases at V and 16 bases at J, leaving 11 bases unmatched. Germline assignment: CDR1 SEHNR and CDR2 FQNEAQ (reference sequence). This CDR3 spans 13 amino acids. The full variable domain, with the rest looked up from reference TRBV7-9 and TRBJ2-1, is DTGVSQNPRHKITKRGQNVTFRCDPISEHNRLYWYRQTLGQGPEFLTYFQNEAQLEKSRLLSDRFSAERPKGSFSTLEIQRTEQGDSAMYLCASSPQSGTSAFFGPGTRLTVL.

The chain uses TRBV28 and TRBJ1-3; D ambiguous. CDR3 size: 14 residues. With 3 bases removed from V and 4 bases from J, the gap between germline ends came to 10 bases. Germline V gives CDR1 MDHEN, CDR2 SYDVKM. The CDR3 loop reads CASSFMPTGNTIYF. Written as DNA, the CDR3 is TGTGCCAGCAGTTTTATGCCAACAGGAAACACCATATATTTT.

V is TRBV11-2 and J is TRBJ1-4; D perhaps matches TRBD1 (6 bases). The length of the CDR3 is 15 residues. Germline V gene sequence: CDR1 SGHAT, CDR2 FQNNGV. Trimming pared 7 bases from V and 8 bases from J, leaving 20 bases between. In nucleotides, the CDR3 is TGTGCCAGCACCGTGACGGGGGGCGCGGGGGAAAAACTGTTTTTT. It specifies CASTVTGGAGEKLFF.

A few counts support this clone. This chain joins TRBV28 and TRBJ2-7, with D maybe TRBD2 (5 bases). This CDR3 has 14 amino acids. Germline loops: CDR1 MDHEN, CDR2 SYDVKM. Between the trimmed V and J ends, which lost 3 bases and 0 bases, there was a span of 9 bases. The CDR3 is CASSLRASSYEQYF. CDR3 DNA sequence: TGTGCCAGCAGTTTGAGGGCAAGCTCCTACGAGCAGTACTTC.

V and J are TRBV7-2 and TRBJ2-7; no reliable D call. From germline, CDR1 is SGHTA and CDR2 FQGNSA. Trimming cost V 5 bases and J 3 bases, with 14 bases left between them. The CDR3 runs 14 residues. The CDR3 coding sequence is TGTGCCAGCAGCCCAAGGCCAGGATTCTACGAGCAGTACTTC. This sequence encodes CASSPRPGFYEQYF. Drawing the rest from reference TRBV7-2 and TRBJ2-7, the complete variable domain is GAGVSQSPSNKVTEKGKDVELRCDPISGHTALYWYRQSLGQGLEFLIYFQGNSAPDKSGLPSDRFSAERTGGSVSTLTIQRTQQEDSAVYLCASSPRPGFYEQYFGPGTRLTVT.